This TCR beta chain is from a study of blood T cell repertoires in COVID-19. Germline V gene lookup returns CDR1 MNHEY and CDR2 SMNVEV (reference sequence). This CDR3 has 17 residues. V dropped 7 bases and J dropped 0 bases, with 19 bases sitting between them. Here immunoSEQ multiplex PCR was the method, and the copy in TCRdb shows in-frame clones only, minus some. The sample has roughly 500,000 clones; roughly 89% are singletons. The J gene is TRBJ1-5, the V gene TRBV27; D is unresolved. The clonotype comes from a man in his late teens or twenties with COVID-19, enrolled during active disease. Sequencing used peripheral blood. In DNA form, the CDR3 reads TGTGCCAGCACCCTTTCCCGTGGCCAAACTAGCAATCAGCCCCAGCATTTT. This gives the protein CASTLSRGQTSNQPQHF.